These 21 T cell receptor beta chains originate from one sample sequenced in a study of spatial heterogeneity in lung cancer. Study conclusions and caveats: The study found that expanded intratumoral alpha and beta TCR counts tracked tumor mutation counts.

Via MiXCR, TCRdb re-called the 5' RACE reads, giving one row per CDR3 protein. Among 15,000 to 20,000 distinct CDR3 sequences listed, more than 6.5% were seen once. The time point was: sample taken at primary tumor resection. These receptors' targets are unknown. The input for sequencing was lung tumor tissue, taken at surgery. The receptors stem from a female donor with early-stage non-small cell lung cancer.

This clonotype was seen at least ten times. This rearrangement joins TRBV5-1 to TRBJ1-4, with no clear D. Germline CDR1 and CDR2: SGHRS and YFSETQ. The CDR3 totals 13 residues. V was pared by 4 bases and J by 8 bases, with 12 bases between. In DNA, the CDR3 is TGCGCCAGCAGCACCTTTCCGGGGGAAAAACTGTTTTTT. This sequence encodes CASSTFPGEKLFF.

This clonotype was observed many times. The J gene is TRBJ2-3, the V gene TRBV19, with D possibly being TRBD1 or TRBD2 (5 bases each). V gave up 5 bases and J gave up 2 bases, with 14 bases separating them. The germline V gene encodes CDR1 LNHDA and CDR2 SQIVND (reference sequence). The CDR3 length is 15 residues. CDR3 in amino acids: CASSQIGATTDTQYF. CDR3 coding DNA: TGTGCCAGTAGTCAGATCGGGGCGACCACAGATACGCAGTATTTT.

This clonotype came up many times. The chain is built from TRBV7-2 and TRBJ2-5, with D possibly matching TRBD2 (6 bases). Germline V gives CDR1 SGHTA, CDR2 FQGNSA. V was clipped by 5 bases and J by 7 bases, with 11 bases between them. The CDR3 has 12 amino acids. The CDR3: CASSAYGGTQYF. CDR3 bases: TGTGCCAGCAGCGCGTACGGGGGGACCCAGTACTTC.

The chain carries TRBV3-1 and TRBJ1-5; D is possibly TRBD1 (6 bases). Trimming took off 0 bases at V and 3 bases at J, with 15 bases between the two ends. Germline V gene lookup returns CDR1 LGHDT and CDR2 YNNKEL (reference sequence). This CDR3 spans 17 amino acids. The CDR3 loop reads CASSQDSTGSTNQPQHF. The CDR3 coding sequence is TGTGCCAGCAGCCAAGACTCAACAGGGTCAACCAATCAGCCCCAGCATTTT.

There are many counts of this clonotype. The chain joins TRBV6-2 or TRBV6-3 to TRBJ2-5; tentative D call: TRBD2 (5 bases). The CDR3 consists of 14 residues. V was cut by 5 bases and J by 0 bases, with 10 bases left in between. Germline-derived CDR1 and CDR2 are MNHEY and SVGEGT. In DNA form, the CDR3 reads TGTGCCAGCAGTACCTGGAGGCACCAAGAGACCCAGTACTTC. Amino acid sequence: CASSTWRHQETQYF.

There are a few counts of this clonotype. The chain uses TRBV7-3 and TRBJ2-3; D gene ambiguous. With 5 bases removed from V and 0 bases from J, the gap between germline ends came to 12 bases. The CDR3 spans 15 residues. Germline V CDR1 and CDR2: SGHTA, FQGTGA. The DNA of the CDR3 is TGTGCCAGCAGCCCTTGGACGGCTAGCACAGATACGCAGTATTTT. Translation: CASSPWTASTDTQYF.

Ten or more counts support this clonotype. The chain links TRBV6-5 to TRBJ2-7, with D perhaps being TRBD1 or TRBD2 (5 bases each). The CDR3 sequence is 14 residues long. V lost 3 bases and J lost 6, with 15 bases in between. Germline V CDR1 and CDR2: MNHEY, SVGAGI. The chain's CDR3 is CASSYKAGALEQYF. The CDR3 nucleotides are TGTGCCAGCAGTTATAAGGCCGGGGCTCTCGAGCAGTACTTC.

In its sample, this clonotype ranks as medium-sized. The chain combines TRBV28 with TRBJ2-4; TRBD1 matches at 7 bases. The junction had 9 bases not matched to a gene; V was cut back by 4 bases and J by 6 bases. CDR3 size: 15 residues. Germline CDR1 is MDHEN and CDR2 is SYDVKM. The CDR3 DNA is TGTGCCAGCAGTTCGGCGCGACAGGGTAGAAACATTCAGTACTTC. The encoded protein is CASSSARQGRNIQYF.

By sample fraction, this clonotype is medium-sized. The chain carries TRBV7-9 and TRBJ2-4; D gene uncertain. Trimming took 5 bases from V and 9 from J, leaving 17 bases between them. This CDR3 region has 14 residues. Germline lookup yields CDR1 SEHNR and CDR2 FQNEAQ (reference sequence). For the CDR3, the DNA is TGTGCCAGCAGCGTAGGCGGTTCGGATGGCATTCAGTACTTC. Translating gives CASSVGGSDGIQYF. Supplemented by reference TRBV7-9 and TRBJ2-4, the full variable domain reads DTGVSQNPRHKITKRGQNVTFRCDPISEHNRLYWYRQTLGQGPEFLTYFQNEAQLEKSRLLSDRFSAERPKGSFSTLEIQRTEQGDSAMYLCASSVGGSDGIQYFGAGTRLSVL.

This clonotype was seen repeatedly, ten times or more. The chain has TRBV7-3 and TRBJ2-1; D is undetermined. This CDR3 region has 14 residues. V was cut by 5 bases and J by 0 bases, with 8 bases left in between. CDR1 and CDR2 (germline): SGHTA, FQGTGA. CDR3 loop: CASSQDNSYNEQFF. CDR3 nucleotide sequence: TGTGCCAGCAGCCAAGACAACTCCTACAATGAGCAGTTCTTC.

This clonotype was seen repeatedly, ten times or more. The chain recombines TRBV28 with TRBJ1-1; D unclear. V lost 6 bases, J lost 0 bases, and 20 bases lay in between. The CDR3 loop spans 17 amino acids. Germline V gives CDR1 MDHEN, CDR2 SYDVKM. The CDR3 is CASSPPGGRKMNTEAFF. CDR3 coding DNA: TGTGCCAGCAGCCCCCCGGGCGGCCGAAAAATGAACACTGAAGCTTTCTTT.

This clonotype was observed many times. The chain employs TRBV11-1 and TRBJ2-5, with a possible D match to TRBD1 (5 bases). Germline assignment: CDR1 SGHAT and CDR2 FQDESV (reference sequence). V lost 5 bases and J 0 bases, leaving 13 bases between the germline ends. The CDR3 spans 15 residues. The CDR3 sequence: CASSTLPGNQETQYF. Written as DNA, the CDR3 is TGTGCCAGCAGCACGCTTCCAGGGAACCAAGAGACCCAGTACTTC.

This clonotype has a count of ten or more. CDR3 protein: CAISPGLAVYEQYF. Here the CDR3 DNA reads TGTGCCATCAGTCCGGGACTAGCGGTTTACGAGCAGTACTTC. The chain carries TRBV10-3 and TRBJ2-7; 11 positions agree with TRBD2. CDR1 and CDR2 (germline): ENHRY, SYGVKD. This CDR3 is 14 amino acids long. V shed 5 bases and J 4 bases; nucleotides not matched to a gene: 4.

The chain joins TRBV5-1 to TRBJ1-5; possible D gene TRBD1, 5 bases. CDR1 and CDR2 (germline): SGHRS, YFSETQ. V gave up 7 bases and J gave up 0 bases, with 14 bases separating them. The CDR3 is 15 amino acids. The CDR3 DNA follows: TGCGCCAGCCGGGACGGACTAGATAGCAATCAGCCCCAGCATTTT. This translates into CASRDGLDSNQPQHF.

The table lists this clonotype with many counts. The V and J genes are TRBV28 and TRBJ1-6; 9 bases agree with TRBD1. V trimming: 4 bases; J trimming: 7 bases; junction bases outside the gene matches: 8. The germline V gene has CDR1 MDHEN and CDR2 SYDVKM. The CDR3 is made up of 16 amino acids. CDR3 residues: CASSSQQGAGNSPLHF. The CDR3 DNA follows: TGTGCCAGCAGTTCCCAACAGGGGGCAGGAAATTCACCCCTCCACTTT. The entire variable domain, with the rest obtained from reference TRBV28 and TRBJ1-6, is as follows: DVKVTQSSRYLVKRTGEKVFLECVQDMDHENMFWYRQDPGLGLRLIYFSYDVKMKEKGDIPEGYSVSREKKERFSLILESASTNQTSMYLCASSSQQGAGNSPLHFGNGTRLTVT.

This clonotype turned up a few times. V gene TRBV4-1 combines with J gene TRBJ2-1; D is unclear. The CDR3 sequence is 12 residues long. In germline, CDR1 is MGHRA, CDR2 YSYEKL. Trimming cost V 1 base and J 8 bases, with 6 bases left between them. DNA of the CDR3: TGCGCCAGCAGCCAAGTGGTCGATGAGCAGTTCTTC. This sequence encodes CASSQVVDEQFF.

This clonotype was counted many times. The chain employs TRBV5-1 and TRBJ2-2; D may be TRBD2 (7 bases). This CDR3 contains 15 residues. Trimming shortened V by 9 bases and J by 0 bases, and 15 bases separated the two germline ends. The germline CDR1 and CDR2 sequences are SGHRS and YFSETQ. CDR3 coding DNA: TGCGCCACCAATGCGGGGGCTCCGAACACCGGGGAGCTGTTTTTT. Its translation is CATNAGAPNTGELFF. Combining the CDR3 with reference TRBV5-1 and TRBJ2-2 gives the whole variable domain KAGVTQTPRYLIKTRGQQVTLSCSPISGHRSVSWYQQTPGQGLQFLFEYFSETQRNKGNFPGRFSGRQFSNSRSEMNVSTLELGDSALYLCATNAGAPNTGELFFGEGSRLTVL.

There are many counts of this clonotype. This chain links TRBV3-1 with TRBJ1-4, with D perhaps matching TRBD1 (6 bases). The CDR3 has 12 residues. V was shortened by 4 bases and J by 10 bases, with 10 bases between the two germline ends. CDR1 is LGHDT and CDR2 is YNNKEL in the germline V gene (reference sequence). The CDR3 protein is CASSPRGGKLFF. CDR3 nucleotides: TGTGCCAGCAGCCCCAGAGGGGGAAAACTGTTTTTT.

In this sample, this clonotype turned up many times. V is TRBV3-1 and J is TRBJ1-2, with 9 positions matching TRBD1. Germline loops: CDR1 LGHDT, CDR2 YNNKEL (reference sequence). Trimming removed 5 bases from V and 5 bases from J; junction bases left unmatched: 6. The CDR3 sequence is 14 residues long. This CDR3 reads CASSLQGARYGYTF. In nucleotides, the CDR3 is TGTGCCAGCAGCTTACAGGGGGCGCGATATGGCTACACCTTC.

The table lists this clonotype with many counts. The CDR3 sequence is CASSLTGAGDTEAFF. As DNA, the CDR3 is TGTGCCAGCAGCTTAACAGGGGCGGGTGACACTGAAGCTTTCTTT. The genes are TRBV7-3 and TRBJ1-1; TRBD1 is a possible D gene (5 bases). Germline V gene data show CDR1 as SGHTA and CDR2 as FQGTGA. This CDR3 contains 15 residues. V lost 0 bases and J 3 bases, leaving 11 bases between the germline ends.

This clonotype came up many times. Written as DNA, the CDR3 is TGTGCCATCACTGACAACTACGAGCAGTACTTC. This encodes CAITDNYEQYF. The gene calls are TRBV10-3 and TRBJ2-7; D call uncertain. Germline V lookup: CDR1 ENHRY, CDR2 SYGVKD. V dropped 7 bases and J dropped 3 bases, with 7 bases sitting between them. This CDR3 is 11 amino acids long.